This is a list of T cell receptor beta chains from one sample in a study of beta chain features in type 1 diabetes. Libraries were prepared by immunoSEQ multiplex PCR; TCRdb keeps only in-frame clonotypes and omits some of them. The data hold more than 200,000 clones, with 16% observed a single time. The sequenced sample consisted of naive CD4+ T cells from blood. These receptors were obtained from a man aged 30 to 39 with type 1 diabetes. CDR3s include the opening cysteine and the closing phenylalanine or tryptophan. D genes are given only for firm matches. Some rows mark clone size as missing; the rest say once, few, many or name a class of expanded clone.

D: TRBD1
size: few
V: TRBV19
J: TRBJ2-3
length: 15
CDR3: CASSIRQGYTDTQYF
DNA: TGTGCCAGTAGTATTCGACAGGGATACACAGATACGCAGTATTTT

D: .
size: .
V: TRBV18
J: TRBJ2-5
length: 15
CDR3: CASSPGSHGWETQYF
DNA: TGTGCCAGCTCACCGGGCAGCCACGGATGGGAGACCCAGTACTTC

D: TRBD2
size: .
V: TRBV4-1
J: TRBJ2-1
length: 15
CDR3: CASSLSGGTYNEQFF
DNA: TGCGCCAGCAGCCTTAGCGGGGGTACCTACAATGAGCAGTTCTTC

D: .
size: .
V: TRBV15
J: TRBJ2-7
length: 15
CDR3: CATSRDRVRYYEQYF
DNA: TGTGCCACCAGCAGAGATCGAGTCAGGTACTACGAGCAGTACTTC

D: TRBD1
size: few
V: TRBV25-1
J: TRBJ1-5
length: 16
CDR3: CASSEGGRGRTQPQHF
DNA: TGTGCCAGCAGTGAAGGGGGCAGGGGGCGGACTCAGCCCCAGCATTTT

D: .
size: .
V: TRBV28
J: TRBJ2-3
length: 14
CDR3: CASSSALPPDTQYF
DNA: TGTGCCAGCAGTTCGGCCCTACCCCCAGATACGCAGTATTTT

D: TRBD2
size: .
V: TRBV30
J: TRBJ2-2
length: 16
CDR3: CAWTSVGLAETGELFF
DNA: TGTGCCTGGACCTCAGTCGGACTAGCGGAGACCGGGGAGCTGTTTTTT

D: .
size: .
V: TRBV14
J: TRBJ2-1
length: 13
CDR3: CASSQALINEQFF
DNA: TGTGCCAGCAGCCAAGCTTTGATCAACGAGCAGTTCTTC

D: TRBD1
size: .
V: TRBV30
J: TRBJ1-2
length: 16
CDR3: CAWSAPPGQGINGYTF
DNA: TGTGCCTGGAGTGCTCCCCCAGGACAGGGGATCAATGGCTACACCTTC

D: .
size: few
V: TRBV23-1
J: TRBJ2-2
length: 17
CDR3: CASSQTTGLGRTGELFF
DNA: TGCGCCAGCAGTCAAACCACAGGGTTGGGACGGACCGGGGAGCTGTTTTTT

D: .
size: .
V: TRBV6-1
J: TRBJ2-7
length: 13
CDR3: CASSEISAGEQYF
DNA: TGTGCCAGCAGTGAAATATCGGCGGGCGAGCAGTACTTC

D: TRBD2
size: .
V: TRBV10-3
J: TRBJ2-1
length: 15
CDR3: CAISATSGDYNEQFF
DNA: TGTGCCATCAGTGCAACTAGCGGAGACTACAATGAGCAGTTCTTC

D: TRBD1
size: .
V: TRBV7-8
J: TRBJ2-5
length: 15
CDR3: CASSAQQGARETQYF
DNA: TGTGCCAGCAGCGCGCAACAGGGGGCACGGGAGACCCAGTACTTC

D: .
size: .
V: TRBV30
J: TRBJ2-1
length: 13
CDR3: CACLPTGNNEQFF
DNA: TGTGCCTGTCTCCCGACTGGAAACAATGAGCAGTTCTTC

D: TRBD2
size: .
V: TRBV30
J: TRBJ2-1
length: 14
CDR3: CAWDPGLAPDEQFF
DNA: TGTGCCTGGGATCCGGGACTAGCCCCGGATGAGCAGTTCTTC

D: .
size: .
V: TRBV30
J: TRBJ2-7
length: 13
CDR3: CAWTRDSRYEQYF
DNA: TGTGCCTGGACGCGGGACTCACGCTACGAGCAGTACTTC

D: .
size: .
V: TRBV28
J: TRBJ2-5
length: 14
CDR3: CASGPRPLQETQYF
DNA: TGTGCCAGTGGGCCCCGACCTCTACAAGAGACCCAGTACTTC

D: .
size: .
V: TRBV28
J: TRBJ2-3
length: 14
CDR3: CASLRSPSTDTQYF
DNA: TGTGCCAGTCTTCGAAGCCCTAGCACAGATACGCAGTATTTT

D: .
size: few
V: TRBV28
J: TRBJ2-5
length: 14
CDR3: CASSLRSLRETQYF
DNA: TGTGCCAGCAGTTTACGATCGCTCAGGGAGACCCAGTACTTC